A single sample is the source of the 29 T cell receptor beta chains below, sequenced in a study of cytomegalovirus exposure and HLA in healthy donors (dated by TCRdb to 2015 to 2018). Library preparation was by the immunoSEQ multiplex PCR assay. For the multiplex PCR, a mixture combining 60 forward primers for TCR Vbeta segments and 13 reverse primers for TCR Jbeta segments was used. Sourced from immuneACCESS, this table was stored by TCRdb with only in-frame sequences that have V and J called. A share of the clones is absent; for the studies checked, an unresolved V gene accounts for under half, and the remainder has no known explanation. In this sample's table one finds around 210,000 clones. In total, the top ten clones hold about 1% of the sample. Sequences were obtained from PBMCs. All receptors derive from a woman in her 30s in good health and CMV-seropositive.

The rearrangement links TRBV13 to TRBJ2-5, with 7 bases fitting TRBD2. TRBJ2-7 explains the end of the DNA better; the J call may be wrong. CDR3 length: 14 amino acids. Germline lookup yields CDR1 PRHDT and CDR2 FYEKMQ (reference sequence). In DNA, the CDR3 is TGTGCCAGCAGCTTCGGGGGGAATACCTACGAGCAGTACTTC. Its translation is CASSFGGNTYEQYF.

Comment on this clone: The sample contains more than one DNA sequence encoding this CDR3. The chain employs TRBV10-1 and TRBJ2-5; 9 bases are a match to TRBD2. The trim removed 0 bases at V and 0 bases at J, leaving 2 bases unmatched. The CDR3 spans 16 residues. CDR1 is WNHNN, CDR2 SYGVQD, per germline (reference sequence). The CDR3 region is CASSESSSGDQETQYF. CDR3 nucleotide sequence: TGCGCCAGCAGTGAGTCCTCTAGCGGGGACCAAGAGACCCAGTACTTC.

V usage is TRBV18 and J usage is TRBJ2-1, with 10 bases fitting TRBD1. Trimming cost V 4 bases and J 6 bases; bases outside gene matches: 0. CDR1 and CDR2 from the germline V gene are KGHSH and LQKENI. The CDR3 loop spans 13 amino acids. The chain's CDR3 is CASSRTGGNEQFF. The CDR3 coding sequence is TGTGCCAGCTCACGGACAGGGGGCAATGAGCAGTTCTTC.

This chain joins TRBV6-5 and TRBJ2-2; D possibly corresponds to TRBD1 (5 bases). The V gene lost 0 bases and the J gene lost 2 bases, with 7 bases spanning the gap. Germline V CDR1 and CDR2: MNHEY, SVGAGI. This CDR3 is 15 amino acids long. In DNA, the CDR3 is TGTGCCAGCAGTTACTCTGGGGCCAACACCGGGGAGCTGTTTTTT. Translating it yields CASSYSGANTGELFF.

V usage is TRBV5-1 and J usage is TRBJ1-4; 9 nucleotides line up with TRBD1. The CDR3 spans 15 residues. The V and J ends lost 4 bases and 1 base, in that order; junction bases with no gene match: 2. Looked up from germline, CDR1 is SGHRS and CDR2 is YFSETQ. In DNA form, the CDR3 reads TGCGCCAGCAGCCCGGGACAGGGAACTAATGAAAAACTGTTTTTT. The encoded protein is CASSPGQGTNEKLFF.

CDR3 residues: CASSQEFPRGLAGDFQETQYF. The DNA of the CDR3 is TGTGCCAGCAGCCAAGAATTTCCTAGGGGACTAGCGGGGGACTTTCAAGAGACCCAGTACTTC. The J gene is TRBJ2-5, the V gene TRBV4-2, with 14 bases that match TRBD2. Germline CDR1 and CDR2: LGHNA and YNFKEQ. The CDR3 is made up of 21 amino acids. Unmatched junction bases numbered 14, after V lost 0 bases and J lost 2 bases.

The rearrangement links TRBV10-2 to TRBJ2-1, with D maybe TRBD1 (5 bases). There are 15 residues in the CDR3. Trimming removed 1 base from V and 8 bases from J, with 15 bases in between. Germline-derived CDR1 and CDR2 are WSHSY and SAAADI. The CDR3 DNA follows: TGCGCCAGCAGTGAGTTTGCGGCAGGGCGGCATGAGCAGTTCTTC. It specifies CASSEFAAGRHEQFF.

This chain links TRBV2 with TRBJ2-2; 8 bases align to TRBD1. Per the germline V gene, CDR1 is SNHLY and CDR2 is FYNNEI. V lost 5 bases, J lost 2 bases, and 10 bases stayed unmatched. This CDR3 comprises 17 residues. The chain's CDR3 is CASSRQGAWVNTGELFF. The CDR3 DNA reads as TGTGCCAGCAGTAGGCAGGGGGCATGGGTAAACACCGGGGAGCTGTTTTTT. Looking up the rest from reference TRBV2 and TRBJ2-2 gives the full variable domain: EPEVTQTPSHQVTQMGQEVILRCVPISNHLYFYWYRQILGQKVEFLVSFYNNEISEKSEIFDDQFSVERPDGSNFTLKIRSTKLEDSAMYFCASSRQGAWVNTGELFFGEGSRLTVL.

V usage is TRBV6-1 and J usage is TRBJ2-7; D perhaps matches TRBD2 (6 bases). V was trimmed by 4 bases and J by 6 bases, leaving 22 bases between them. The CDR3 covers 16 residues. CDR1 is MNHNS and CDR2 is SASEGT in the germline V gene. The DNA for the CDR3 is TGTGCCAGCAGTGGGCGGGCGGGGATAGGTGGTTCCGAGCAGTACTTC. It codes for CASSGRAGIGGSEQYF.

The gene calls are TRBV7-2 and TRBJ2-1, with 9 bases lining up with TRBD2. The CDR3 contains 14 residues. Germline assignment: CDR1 SGHTA and CDR2 FQGNSA. The V gene end was trimmed by 5 bases and the J gene end by 5 bases; junction bases not matched to a gene: 4. In nucleotides, the CDR3 is TGTGCCAGCAGCCCGGGACTAGCCCACAATGAGCAGTTCTTC. Translation: CASSPGLAHNEQFF. Combining the CDR3 with reference TRBV7-2 and TRBJ2-1 gives the whole variable domain GAGVSQSPSNKVTEKGKDVELRCDPISGHTALYWYRQSLGQGLEFLIYFQGNSAPDKSGLPSDRFSAERTGGSVSTLTIQRTQQEDSAVYLCASSPGLAHNEQFFGPGTRLTVL.

The V call is TRBV5-1, the J call TRBJ2-5, with TRBD1 as a possible D gene (5 bases). The J call could be wrong; TRBJ2-7 is a better fit for the DNA end. The CDR3 runs to 14 residues. The germline CDR1 and CDR2 sequences are SGHRS and YFSETQ. Here the CDR3 reads CASSIGHSSYEQYF. DNA for the CDR3: TGCGCCAGCAGCATTGGACACAGCTCCTACGAGCAGTACTTC.

The chain recombines TRBV9 with TRBJ2-3, with 7 bases that match TRBD2. CDR1 is SGDLS and CDR2 is YYNGEE in the germline V gene. CDR3 length equals 14 residues. Germline trimming cut 4 bases from V and 1 base from J; bases unmatched to any gene: 3. Here the CDR3 DNA reads TGTGCCAGCAGCAAACTAGCGCGCACAGATACGCAGTATTTT. This translates into CASSKLARTDTQYF.

The gene calls are TRBV19 and TRBJ1-6; unclear D gene. Trimming cost V 5 bases and J 10 bases, with 15 bases left between them. Germline CDR1 reads LNHDA; CDR2 reads SQIVND (reference sequence). The CDR3 is made up of 14 amino acids. The CDR3 DNA reads TGTGCCAGTAGTGGGCAGCCCATTGGATCACCCCTCCACTTT. Translated, it gives CASSGQPIGSPLHF.

The chain carries TRBV19 and TRBJ1-2; D not certain. Trimming shortened V by 7 bases and J by 4 bases, and 13 bases separated the two germline ends. There are 13 residues in the CDR3. Germline V gene data show CDR1 as LNHDA and CDR2 as SQIVND (reference sequence). The CDR3 nucleotides read TGTGCCAGTACCCCGACAAGGCTCTATGGCTACACCTTC. This gives the protein CASTPTRLYGYTF.

V is TRBV6-5 and J is TRBJ2-5, with D tentatively TRBD1 (6 bases). The end of the DNA fits TRBJ2-7 better, so the J call may be wrong. Per the germline V gene, CDR1 is MNHEY and CDR2 is SVGAGI. This CDR3 has 11 residues. The CDR3 protein is CASSTGYEQYF. The CDR3 DNA sequence: TGTGCCAGCAGCACAGGGTACGAGCAGTACTTC.

The chain joins TRBV10-2 to TRBJ2-7; 12 nucleotides match TRBD1. CDR3 length: 15 amino acids. Germline V gene lookup returns CDR1 WSHSY and CDR2 SAAADI. V dropped 7 bases and J dropped 6; count of bases not matched to a gene: 10. The CDR3 is CASIGPGQGAFEQYF. CDR3 DNA sequence: TGCGCCAGCATAGGACCGGGACAGGGGGCTTTCGAGCAGTACTTC.

The chain employs TRBV10-1 and TRBJ2-7, with TRBD2 identical over 8 bases. Trimming at V came to 2 bases and at J to 1 base, leaving 4 bases not matched to a gene. This CDR3 region has 15 residues. Germline V gives CDR1 WNHNN, CDR2 SYGVQD (reference sequence). CDR3 sequence (DNA): TGCGCCAGCAGTGAGGAGATAGCGGGGTCCTACGAGCAGTACTTC. Protein sequence: CASSEEIAGSYEQYF.

V and J are TRBV2 and TRBJ1-2; TRBD1 might be the D (5 bases). Germline-derived CDR1 and CDR2 are SNHLY and FYNNEI. V was pared by 4 bases and J by 6 bases, with 9 bases between. The CDR3 totals 12 residues. The CDR3 sequence: CASSVVTDGYTF. In nucleotides, the CDR3 is TGTGCCAGCAGTGTCGTGACAGATGGCTACACCTTC.

V and J are TRBV30 and TRBJ2-1; D unclear. Deletions cut 0 bases from V and 6 bases from J, with 15 bases between. The germline CDR1 and CDR2 sequences are GTSNPN and SVGIG (reference sequence). The CDR3 length is 15 residues. CDR3 region: CAWSVGFPTGNEQFF. CDR3 sequence (DNA): TGTGCCTGGAGTGTGGGTTTTCCTACGGGCAATGAGCAGTTCTTC.

The chain joins TRBV2 to TRBJ1-1; tentative D call: TRBD1 (5 bases). Deletions cut 7 bases from V and 1 base from J, with 10 bases between. The germline CDR1 and CDR2 sequences are SNHLY and FYNNEI. The CDR3 has 13 residues. CDR3 sequence (DNA): TGTGCCAGCATGTTTCAGGGGAACACTGAAGCTTTCTTT. Translated: CASMFQGNTEAFF.

The CDR3 nucleotides are TGTGCCAGCAGCTTAAATCCTGCAGGGAACTATGGCTACACCTTC. This sequence encodes CASSLNPAGNYGYTF. V and J are TRBV7-2 and TRBJ1-2; D possibly corresponds to TRBD1 (5 bases). Germline values: CDR1 SGHTA, CDR2 FQGNSA. The CDR3 has 15 residues. Trimming stripped 2 bases from V and 2 bases from J, with 12 bases between.

The V call is TRBV19, the J call TRBJ1-1; no clear D. CDR3 size: 18 residues. Germline values: CDR1 LNHDA, CDR2 SQIVND (reference sequence). The V and J ends lost 3 bases and 1 base respectively, with 21 bases between them. The chain's CDR3 is CASSMGLELTHWNTEAFF. CDR3 DNA: TGTGCCAGTAGTATGGGTCTGGAACTGACTCATTGGAACACTGAAGCTTTCTTT. Full variable domain (outside the CDR3, taken from reference TRBV19 and TRBJ1-1): DGGITQSPKYLFRKEGQNVTLSCEQNLNHDAMYWYRQDPGQGLRLIYYSQIVNDFQKGDIAEGYSVSREKKESFPLTVTSAQKNPTAFYLCASSMGLELTHWNTEAFFGQGTRLTVV.

J is TRBJ2-3 and V is TRBV9; 9 bases fit TRBD2. From germline, CDR1 is SGDLS and CDR2 YYNGEE. With V trimmed by 2 bases and J by 5 bases, 3 bases remained unmatched. The CDR3 covers 14 residues. CDR3 protein: CASSVLAGVDTQYF. The CDR3 DNA reads TGTGCCAGCAGCGTTTTAGCGGGGGTAGATACGCAGTATTTT.

The chain employs TRBV27 and TRBJ1-2; 7 positions match TRBD1. Germline V CDR1 and CDR2: MNHEY, SMNVEV (reference sequence). CDR3 length: 13 residues. V was pared by 6 bases and J by 5 bases, with 6 bases of the junction left unmatched. CDR3 DNA sequence: TGTGCCAGCAGCACAGTACAGGGGTATGGCTACACCTTC. Encoded protein: CASSTVQGYGYTF.

The V gene is TRBV19, the J gene TRBJ1-5; TRBD1 agrees at 10 bases. CDR3 length: 16 residues. Germline V gene data show CDR1 as LNHDA and CDR2 as SQIVND (reference sequence). V was pared by 5 bases and J by 5 bases, with 9 bases of the junction left unmatched. CDR3 nucleotide sequence: TGTGCCAGTAGTGCTTTCCGGGACAGGGGTTATCAGCCCCAGCATTTT. This translates into CASSAFRDRGYQPQHF.

The rearrangement uses TRBV6-1 and TRBJ1-2; D uncertain. V was shortened by 9 bases and J by 3 bases, with 14 bases between the two germline ends. The CDR3 spans 13 residues. Germline values: CDR1 MNHNS, CDR2 SASEGT. The CDR3 sequence is CASEEGPDYGYTF. For the CDR3, the DNA is TGTGCCAGTGAGGAAGGCCCCGACTATGGCTACACCTTC.

The V call is TRBV18, the J call TRBJ2-1; D might be TRBD2 (6 bases). In germline, CDR1 is KGHSH, CDR2 LQKENI. The CDR3 is 17 residues long. V lost 3 bases, J lost 4 bases, and 19 bases lay in between. The CDR3 DNA follows: TGTGCCAGCTCACCCCCGGGGGTAGCGGCAACTTACAATGAGCAGTTCTTC. Amino acids: CASSPPGVAATYNEQFF.

The chain has TRBV4-1 and TRBJ2-7, with D tentatively TRBD2 (5 bases). The ends were cut back, 2 bases at V and 2 bases at J, with 19 bases in the middle. The CDR3 loop spans 17 amino acids. CDR1 is MGHRA, CDR2 YSYEKL, per germline. CDR3 sequence: CASSQLTDSDFTYEQYF. The CDR3 coding sequence is TGCGCCAGCAGCCAACTTACGGACTCGGACTTTACCTACGAGCAGTACTTC.

The chain recombines TRBV5-4 with TRBJ2-7; 8 bases line up with TRBD2. Germline assignment: CDR1 SGHNT and CDR2 YYREEE (reference sequence). This CDR3 has 15 residues. The trim removed 4 bases at V and 6 bases at J, leaving 12 bases unmatched. CDR3 amino acids: CASSPRDGRASEQYF. The CDR3 nucleotides read TGTGCCAGCAGCCCGCGGGACGGGAGGGCCTCCGAGCAGTACTTC.